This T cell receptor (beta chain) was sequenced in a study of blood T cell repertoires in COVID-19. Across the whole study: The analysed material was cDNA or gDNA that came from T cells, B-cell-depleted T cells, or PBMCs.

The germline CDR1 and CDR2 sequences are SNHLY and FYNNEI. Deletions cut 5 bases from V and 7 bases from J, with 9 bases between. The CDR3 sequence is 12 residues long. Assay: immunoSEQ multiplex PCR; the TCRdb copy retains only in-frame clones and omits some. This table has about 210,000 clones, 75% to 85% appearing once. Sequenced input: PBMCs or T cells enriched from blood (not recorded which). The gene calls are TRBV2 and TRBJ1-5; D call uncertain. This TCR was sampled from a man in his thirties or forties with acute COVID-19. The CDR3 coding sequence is TGTGCCAGCAGTCGGGTAGGACAGCCCCAGCATTTT. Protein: CASSRVGQPQHF.